This TCR beta chain stems from a study of cytomegalovirus exposure and HLA in healthy donors. A multiplex PCR was run with 60 Vbeta primers and 13 Jbeta primers. In the authors' methods: Unique TCR beta chains numbered around 80 million in a later analysis, with about 11 million shared. TCRdb keeps only in-frame clones here, not all; method: immunoSEQ multiplex PCR. V, J and clone size were drawn from that table, and D and trimming were deduced from the DNA. The table includes more than 110,000 clones, 75% to 80% detected once. The CDR3 covers 12 residues. Germline CDR1 SQVTM, CDR2 ANQGSEA. Germline trimming cut 7 bases from V and 6 bases from J; bases unmatched to any gene: 5. Findings and limits, study-wide: TCR association rates varied by HLA locus in a later analysis, with DRB1 highest and HLA-C lowest. CMV antigen specificity of three CMV-associated chains was confirmed in vitro. Within an earlier analysis, most TCR beta V segments proved productive either about 87% or about 30% of the time.

This clone was counted a few times. Its target is not known. The sample comprised PBMCs. The receptor was derived from a male donor in good health and CMV-seronegative. The chain combines TRBV29-1 with TRBJ2-1; TRBD1 aligns across 8 bases. The DNA for the CDR3 is TGCAGCGCAGGACAGGGTCCCAATGAGCAGTTCTTC. Protein product: CSAGQGPNEQFF.